These 6 T cell receptor beta chains were sequenced from one sample in a study of CD8+CD57+ T cells in acquired aplastic anemia. The study profiled TCR beta VDJ and CDR3 using genomic DNA as template. Each CDR3 protein is one row after TCRdb ran MiXCR on the reads. The sample has some 220,000 distinct CDR3 sequences, approximately 35% seen once; the top ten hold 0.95% to 1.2%. Sequenced material: sorted CD4+, CD8+, or CD8+CD57+ T cells (not recorded which) from PBMCs. These receptors were collected from a human donor in good health, serving as a control.

V gene TRBV10-3 combines with J gene TRBJ2-7; possible D gene TRBD1, 6 bases. Germline V gene lookup returns CDR1 ENHRY and CDR2 SYGVKD. Deletions cut 11 bases from V and 9 bases from J, with 23 bases between. This CDR3 contains 13 residues. CDR3 sequence: CAGSYSILQGQYF. In DNA, the CDR3 is TGTGCCGGCAGTTACTCCATCCTACAGGGGCAGTACTTC.

Remarks on this clonotype: Sequence at one end of the junction differs from germline and may be a read error. The chain recombines TRBV20-1 with TRBJ1-2; the match to TRBD1 covers 9 bases. The germline CDR1 and CDR2 sequences are DFQATT and SNEGSKA (reference sequence). The CDR3 runs to 14 residues. The CDR3 nucleotides read TGCAGCGCTAGAGGGGACAGGGAAGGGTATGGCTACACCTTC. It is translated as CSARGDREGYGYTF.

This clonotype was counted many times. The chain is built from TRBV2 and TRBJ1-6; D gene ambiguous. The length of the CDR3 is 12 residues. The V end lost 6 bases, the J end lost 8 bases, and 8 bases lay between the germline ends. Germline CDR1 is SNHLY and CDR2 is FYNNEI. The CDR3 DNA reads as TGTGCCAGCAGCCTCCTTTATTCACCCCTCCACTTT. It yields the protein CASSLLYSPLHF.

This chain links TRBV7-8 with TRBJ2-2; 8 nucleotides match TRBD2. In germline, CDR1 is SGHVS, CDR2 FQNEAQ. Germline trimming cut 4 bases from V and 6 bases from J; bases unmatched to any gene: 7. CDR3 size: 15 residues. The CDR3 coding sequence is TGTGCCAGCAGCTACGGGAGGGCCTTCGCCGGGGAGCTGTTTTTT. Protein: CASSYGRAFAGELFF.

V and J are TRBV20-1 and TRBJ1-1, with a tentative D call TRBD1 (6 bases). The ends were cut back, 5 bases at V and 1 base at J, with 14 bases in the middle. This CDR3 spans 14 amino acids. Per the germline V gene, CDR1 is DFQATT and CDR2 is SNEGSKA (reference sequence). In DNA form, the CDR3 reads TGCAGTGCTCAACCCGGACAGCCGAACACTGAAGCTTTCTTT. Its protein product is CSAQPGQPNTEAFF.

This chain uses TRBV6-2 or TRBV6-3 with TRBJ2-7; 12 nucleotides align to TRBD2. Germline-derived CDR1 and CDR2 are MNHEY and SVGEGT. With 2 bases clipped from V and 2 bases from J, the junction kept 10 bases outside the gene matches. The CDR3 is made up of 18 amino acids. CDR3 region: CASSYEGTSGRYAYEQYF. As DNA, the CDR3 is TGTGCCAGCAGTTACGAAGGCACTAGCGGGAGGTATGCCTACGAGCAGTACTTC.